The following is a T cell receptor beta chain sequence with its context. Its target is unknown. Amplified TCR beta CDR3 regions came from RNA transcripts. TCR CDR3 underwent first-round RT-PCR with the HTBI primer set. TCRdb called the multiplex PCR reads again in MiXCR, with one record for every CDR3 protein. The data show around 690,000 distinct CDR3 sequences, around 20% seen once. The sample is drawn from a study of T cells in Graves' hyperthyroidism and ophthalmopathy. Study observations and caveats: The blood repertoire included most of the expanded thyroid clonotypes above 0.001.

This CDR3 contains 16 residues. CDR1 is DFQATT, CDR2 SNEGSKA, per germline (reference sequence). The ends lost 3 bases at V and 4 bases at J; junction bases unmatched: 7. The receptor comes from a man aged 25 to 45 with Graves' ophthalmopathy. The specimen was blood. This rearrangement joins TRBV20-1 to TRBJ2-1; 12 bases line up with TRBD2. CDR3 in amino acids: CSASPLAGGSYNEQFF. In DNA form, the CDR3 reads TGCAGTGCTAGTCCTCTAGCGGGAGGGTCGTACAATGAGCAGTTCTTC.